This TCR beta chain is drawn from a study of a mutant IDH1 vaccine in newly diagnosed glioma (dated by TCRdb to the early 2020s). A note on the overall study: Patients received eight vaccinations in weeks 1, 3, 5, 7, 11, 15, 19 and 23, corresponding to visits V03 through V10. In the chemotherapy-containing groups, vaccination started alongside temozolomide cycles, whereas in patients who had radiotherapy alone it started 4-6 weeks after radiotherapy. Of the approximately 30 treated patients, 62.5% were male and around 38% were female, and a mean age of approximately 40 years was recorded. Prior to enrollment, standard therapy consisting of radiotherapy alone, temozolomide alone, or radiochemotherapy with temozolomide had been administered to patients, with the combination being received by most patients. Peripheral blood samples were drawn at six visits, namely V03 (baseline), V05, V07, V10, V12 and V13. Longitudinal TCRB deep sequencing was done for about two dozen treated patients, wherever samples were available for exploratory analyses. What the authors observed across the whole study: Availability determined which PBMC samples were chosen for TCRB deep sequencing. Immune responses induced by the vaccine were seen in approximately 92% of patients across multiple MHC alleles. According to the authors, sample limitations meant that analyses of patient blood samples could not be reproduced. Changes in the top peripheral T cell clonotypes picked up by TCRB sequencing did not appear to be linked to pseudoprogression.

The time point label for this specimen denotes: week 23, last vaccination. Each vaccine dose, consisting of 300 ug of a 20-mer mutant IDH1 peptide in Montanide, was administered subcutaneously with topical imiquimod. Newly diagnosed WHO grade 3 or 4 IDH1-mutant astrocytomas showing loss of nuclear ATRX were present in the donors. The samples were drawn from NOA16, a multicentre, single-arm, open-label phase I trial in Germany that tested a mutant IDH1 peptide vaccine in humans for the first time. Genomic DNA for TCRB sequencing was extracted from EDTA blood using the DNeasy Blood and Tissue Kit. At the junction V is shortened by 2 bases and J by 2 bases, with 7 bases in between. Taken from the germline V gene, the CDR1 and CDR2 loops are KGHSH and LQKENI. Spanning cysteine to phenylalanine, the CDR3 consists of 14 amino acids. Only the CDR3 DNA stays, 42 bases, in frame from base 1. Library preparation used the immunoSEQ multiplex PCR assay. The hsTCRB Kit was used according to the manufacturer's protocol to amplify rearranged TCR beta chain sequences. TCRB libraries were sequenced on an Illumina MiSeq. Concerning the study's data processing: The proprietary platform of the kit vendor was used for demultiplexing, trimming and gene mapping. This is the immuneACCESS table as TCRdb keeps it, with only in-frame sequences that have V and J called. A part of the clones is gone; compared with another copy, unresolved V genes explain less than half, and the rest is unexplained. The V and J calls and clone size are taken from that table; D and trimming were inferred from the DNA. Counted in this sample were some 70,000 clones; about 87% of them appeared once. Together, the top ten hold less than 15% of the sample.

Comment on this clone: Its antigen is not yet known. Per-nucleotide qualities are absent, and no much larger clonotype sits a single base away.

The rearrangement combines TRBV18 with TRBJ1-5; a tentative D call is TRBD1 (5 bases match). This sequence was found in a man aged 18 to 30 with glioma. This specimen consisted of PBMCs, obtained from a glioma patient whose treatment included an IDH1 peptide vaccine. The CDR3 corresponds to CASSPGAGNQPQHF. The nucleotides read TGTGCCAGCTCACCAGGGGCCGGCAATCAGCCCCAGCATTTT.